This T cell receptor beta chain was obtained from a study of T cells in Graves' hyperthyroidism and ophthalmopathy. Study outcomes and limitations: Separation of ophthalmopathy from stable hyperthyroidism was achieved by a 13 V-J model.

Regions amplified from RNA transcripts were the TCR beta CDR3 regions. In the first-round RT-PCR of the TCR CDR3, the HTBI primer set was used. MiXCR, run by TCRdb on the multiplex PCR reads, gives a single entry per CDR3 protein. The sample yields about 580,000 distinct CDR3 sequences, 35% to 55% seen once. Reasons for excluding patients were uncontrolled infection, other autoimmune disease, pregnancy or lactation. This clonotype occurred many times. Its antigen is still unknown. The source is a woman younger than 35 with Graves' hyperthyroidism. Sequencing was performed on peripheral blood or thyroid tissue (not recorded which).

The CDR3: CASSGSGAVSYEQYF. As DNA, the CDR3 is TGTGCCAGCAGTGGTTCAGGGGCCGTCTCCTACGAGCAGTACTTC. The J gene is TRBJ2-7, the V gene TRBV28, with D tentatively TRBD1 (6 bases). CDR3 size: 15 residues. Trimming took 5 bases from V and 0 from J, leaving 14 bases between them. Germline V gives CDR1 MDHEN, CDR2 SYDVKM.